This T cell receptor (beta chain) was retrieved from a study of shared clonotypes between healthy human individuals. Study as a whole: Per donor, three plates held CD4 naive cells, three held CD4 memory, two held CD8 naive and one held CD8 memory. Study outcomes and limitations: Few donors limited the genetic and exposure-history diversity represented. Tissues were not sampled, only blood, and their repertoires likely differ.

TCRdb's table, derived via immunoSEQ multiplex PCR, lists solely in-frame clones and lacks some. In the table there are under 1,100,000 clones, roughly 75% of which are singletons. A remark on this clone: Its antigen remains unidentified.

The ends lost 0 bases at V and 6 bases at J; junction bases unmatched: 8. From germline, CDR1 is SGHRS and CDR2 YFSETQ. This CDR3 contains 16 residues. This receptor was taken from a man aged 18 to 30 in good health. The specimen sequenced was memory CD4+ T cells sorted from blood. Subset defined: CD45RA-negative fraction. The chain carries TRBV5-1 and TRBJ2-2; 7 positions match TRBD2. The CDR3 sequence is CASSLVGAGTAGELFF. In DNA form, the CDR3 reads TGCGCCAGCAGCTTGGTCGGAGCGGGGACGGCCGGGGAGCTGTTTTTT.